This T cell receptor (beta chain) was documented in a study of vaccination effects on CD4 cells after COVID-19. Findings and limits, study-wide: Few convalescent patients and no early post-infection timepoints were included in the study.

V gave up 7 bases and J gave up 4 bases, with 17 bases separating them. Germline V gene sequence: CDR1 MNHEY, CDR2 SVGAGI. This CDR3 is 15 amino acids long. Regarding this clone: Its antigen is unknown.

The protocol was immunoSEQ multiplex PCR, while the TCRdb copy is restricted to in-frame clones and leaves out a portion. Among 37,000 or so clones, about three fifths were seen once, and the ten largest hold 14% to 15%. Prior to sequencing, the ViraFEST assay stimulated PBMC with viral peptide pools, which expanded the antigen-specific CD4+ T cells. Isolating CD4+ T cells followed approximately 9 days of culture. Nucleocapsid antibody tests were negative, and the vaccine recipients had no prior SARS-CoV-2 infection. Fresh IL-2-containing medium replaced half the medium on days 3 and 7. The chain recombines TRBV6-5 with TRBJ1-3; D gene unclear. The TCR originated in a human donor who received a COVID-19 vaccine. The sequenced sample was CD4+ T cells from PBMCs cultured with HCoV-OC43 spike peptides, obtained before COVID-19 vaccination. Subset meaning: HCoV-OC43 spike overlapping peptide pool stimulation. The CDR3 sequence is CASTVDRLGGNTIYF. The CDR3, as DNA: TGTGCCAGCACCGTGGACCGCTTGGGAGGAAACACCATATATTTT.